This T cell receptor beta chain was captured in a study of PD-L1 blockade in urothelial cancer. Across the study: About 90% of the 29 patients comprised males who had bladder-origin urothelial cancer. Reported median T cell count for blood samples was more than 110,000.

All patients carried locally advanced or metastatic urothelial carcinoma. Trimming stripped 3 bases from V and 3 bases from J, with 12 bases between. Germline CDR1 reads GTSNPN; CDR2 reads SVGIG (reference sequence). This CDR3 contains 13 residues. Only in-frame clones appear in the TCRdb table, and some are missing; sequencing was by immunoSEQ multiplex PCR. The data show some 47,000 clones, roughly 78% seen once. This sequence originates from a man aged 65 to 85 with urothelial cancer. The sample consisted of PBMCs, taken around atezolizumab (anti-PD-L1) treatment. The chain is built from TRBV30 and TRBJ2-7; possible D gene TRBD2, 6 bases. Written as DNA, the CDR3 is TGTGCCTGGAGCCGGACTAAGTACTACGAGCAGTACTTC. Translating gives CAWSRTKYYEQYF.